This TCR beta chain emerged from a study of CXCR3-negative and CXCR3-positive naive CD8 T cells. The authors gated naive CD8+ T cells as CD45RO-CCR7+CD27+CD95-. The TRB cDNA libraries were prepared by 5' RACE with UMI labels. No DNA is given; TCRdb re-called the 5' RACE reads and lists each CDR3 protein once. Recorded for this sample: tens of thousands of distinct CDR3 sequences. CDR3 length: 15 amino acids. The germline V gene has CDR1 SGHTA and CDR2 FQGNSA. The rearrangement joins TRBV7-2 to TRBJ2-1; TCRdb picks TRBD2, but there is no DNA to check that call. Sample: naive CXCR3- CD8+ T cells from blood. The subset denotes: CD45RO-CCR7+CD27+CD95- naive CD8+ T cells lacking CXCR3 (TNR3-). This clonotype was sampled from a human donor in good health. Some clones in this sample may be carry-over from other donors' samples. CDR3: CASSPGPGVVHEQFF.